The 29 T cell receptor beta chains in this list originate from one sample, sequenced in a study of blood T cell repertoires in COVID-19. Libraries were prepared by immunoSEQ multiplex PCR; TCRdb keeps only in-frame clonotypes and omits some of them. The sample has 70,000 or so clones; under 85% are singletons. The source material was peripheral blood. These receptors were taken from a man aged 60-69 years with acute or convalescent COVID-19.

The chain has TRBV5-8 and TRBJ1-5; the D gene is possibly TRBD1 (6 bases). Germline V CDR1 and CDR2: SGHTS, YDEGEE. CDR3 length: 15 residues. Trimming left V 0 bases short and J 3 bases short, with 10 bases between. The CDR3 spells CASSLGQEINQPQHF. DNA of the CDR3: TGTGCCAGCAGCTTGGGACAGGAGATCAATCAGCCCCAGCATTTT.

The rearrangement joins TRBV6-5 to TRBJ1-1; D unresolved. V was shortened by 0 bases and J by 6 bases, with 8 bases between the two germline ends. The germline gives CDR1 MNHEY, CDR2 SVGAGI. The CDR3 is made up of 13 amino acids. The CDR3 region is CASSYSRSAEAFF. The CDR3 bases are TGTGCCAGCAGTTACTCGCGAAGTGCTGAAGCTTTCTTT.

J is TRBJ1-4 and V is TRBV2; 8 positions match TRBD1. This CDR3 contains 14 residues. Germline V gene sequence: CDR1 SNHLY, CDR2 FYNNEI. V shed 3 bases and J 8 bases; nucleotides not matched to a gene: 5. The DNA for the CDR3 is TGTGCCAGCAGTGACAGGGGGCAGAGGGAAAAACTGTTTTTT. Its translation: CASSDRGQREKLFF.

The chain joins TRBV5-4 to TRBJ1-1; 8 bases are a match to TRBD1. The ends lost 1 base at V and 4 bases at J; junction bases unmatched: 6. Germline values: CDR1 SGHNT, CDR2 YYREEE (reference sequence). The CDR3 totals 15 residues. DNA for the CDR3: TGTGCCAGCAGCTTGTTGTCCGGACAGGGCACTGAAGCTTTCTTT. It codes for CASSLLSGQGTEAFF.

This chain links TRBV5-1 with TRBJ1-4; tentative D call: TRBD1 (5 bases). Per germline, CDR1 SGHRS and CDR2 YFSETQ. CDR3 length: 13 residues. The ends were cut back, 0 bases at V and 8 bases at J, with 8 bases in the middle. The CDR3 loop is CASSLGQGEKLFF. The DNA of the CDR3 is TGCGCCAGCAGCTTGGGGCAGGGAGAAAAACTGTTTTTT.

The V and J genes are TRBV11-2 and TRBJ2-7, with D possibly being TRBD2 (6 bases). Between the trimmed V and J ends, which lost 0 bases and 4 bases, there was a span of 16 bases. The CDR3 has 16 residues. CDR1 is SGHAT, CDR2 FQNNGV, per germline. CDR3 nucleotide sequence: TGTGCCAGCAGCTTAGAGGTTCGGACGGGGGATTACGAGCAGTACTTC. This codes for CASSLEVRTGDYEQYF.

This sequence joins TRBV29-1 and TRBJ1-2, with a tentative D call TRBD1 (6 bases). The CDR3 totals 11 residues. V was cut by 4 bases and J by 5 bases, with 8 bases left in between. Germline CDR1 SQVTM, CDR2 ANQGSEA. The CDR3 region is CSVVDSYGYTF. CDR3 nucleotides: TGCAGCGTTGTGGACAGTTATGGCTACACCTTC.

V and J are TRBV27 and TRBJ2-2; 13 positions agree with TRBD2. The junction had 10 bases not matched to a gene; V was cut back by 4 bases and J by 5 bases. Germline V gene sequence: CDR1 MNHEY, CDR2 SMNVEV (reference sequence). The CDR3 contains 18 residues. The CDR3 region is CASSSRFPGLAGTGELFF. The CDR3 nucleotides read TGTGCCAGCAGTTCTAGATTTCCGGGACTAGCGGGAACCGGGGAGCTGTTTTTT.

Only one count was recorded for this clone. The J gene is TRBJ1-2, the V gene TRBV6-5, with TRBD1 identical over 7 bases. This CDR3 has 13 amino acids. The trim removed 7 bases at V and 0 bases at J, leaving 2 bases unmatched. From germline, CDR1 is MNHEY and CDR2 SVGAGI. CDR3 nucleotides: TGTGCCAGCACCGGGACAGCTAACTATGGCTACACCTTC. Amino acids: CASTGTANYGYTF.

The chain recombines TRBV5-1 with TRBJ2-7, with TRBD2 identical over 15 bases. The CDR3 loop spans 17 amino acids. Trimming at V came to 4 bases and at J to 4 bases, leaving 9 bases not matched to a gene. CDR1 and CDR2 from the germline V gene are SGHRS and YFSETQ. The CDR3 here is CASSESTGTSGGYEQYF. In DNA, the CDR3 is TGCGCCAGCAGCGAATCAACCGGGACTAGCGGGGGGTACGAGCAGTACTTC. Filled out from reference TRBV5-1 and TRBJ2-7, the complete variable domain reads KAGVTQTPRYLIKTRGQQVTLSCSPISGHRSVSWYQQTPGQGLQFLFEYFSETQRNKGNFPGRFSGRQFSNSRSEMNVSTLELGDSALYLCASSESTGTSGGYEQYFGPGTRLTVT.

CDR3 in DNA: TGTGCCAGCAGCGGCGGTGGCAATCAGCCCCAGCATTTT. Protein: CASSGGGNQPQHF. V gene TRBV7-8 combines with J gene TRBJ1-5, with unresolved D. Germline V gene data show CDR1 as SGHVS and CDR2 as FQNEAQ. The CDR3 spans 13 residues. V lost 5 bases, J lost 2 bases, and 7 bases lay in between.

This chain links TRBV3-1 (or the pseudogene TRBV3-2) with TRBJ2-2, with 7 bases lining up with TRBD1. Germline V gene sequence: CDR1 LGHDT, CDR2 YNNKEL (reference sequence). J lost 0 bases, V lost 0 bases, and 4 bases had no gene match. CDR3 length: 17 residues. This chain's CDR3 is CASSQDPTGANTGELFF. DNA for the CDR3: TGTGCCAGCAGCCAAGATCCTACAGGGGCGAACACCGGGGAGCTGTTTTTT.

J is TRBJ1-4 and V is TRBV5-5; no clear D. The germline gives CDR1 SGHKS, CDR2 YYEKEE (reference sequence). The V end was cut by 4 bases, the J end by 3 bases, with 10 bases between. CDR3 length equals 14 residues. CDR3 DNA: TGTGCCAGCAGCGTCGACGGAGCTAATGAAAAACTGTTTTTT. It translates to CASSVDGANEKLFF.

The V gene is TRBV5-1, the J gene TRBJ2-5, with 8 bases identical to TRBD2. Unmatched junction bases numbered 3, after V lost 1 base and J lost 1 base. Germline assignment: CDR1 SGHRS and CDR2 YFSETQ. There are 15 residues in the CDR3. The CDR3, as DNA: TGCGCCAGCAGCTTGTCCCTAGCGGGCCAAGAGACCCAGTACTTC. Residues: CASSLSLAGQETQYF.

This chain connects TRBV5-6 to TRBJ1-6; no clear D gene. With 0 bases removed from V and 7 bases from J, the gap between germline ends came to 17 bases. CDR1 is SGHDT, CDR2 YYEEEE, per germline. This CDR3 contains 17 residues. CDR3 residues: CASSLAFVRVQNSPLHF. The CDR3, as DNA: TGTGCCAGCAGCTTGGCTTTCGTACGTGTCCAGAATTCACCCCTCCACTTT. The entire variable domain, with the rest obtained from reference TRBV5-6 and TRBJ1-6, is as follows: DAGVTQSPTHLIKTRGQQVTLRCSPKSGHDTVSWYQQALGQGPQFIFQYYEEEERQRGNFPDRFSGHQFPNYSSELNVNALLLGDSALYLCASSLAFVRVQNSPLHFGNGTRLTVT.

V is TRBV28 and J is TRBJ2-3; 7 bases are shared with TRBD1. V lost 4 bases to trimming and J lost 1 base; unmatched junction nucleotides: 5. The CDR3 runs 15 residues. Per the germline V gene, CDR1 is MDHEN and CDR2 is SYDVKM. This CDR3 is CASSSPGTGTDTQYF. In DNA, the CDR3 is TGTGCCAGCAGTTCCCCCGGGACAGGCACAGATACGCAGTATTTT.

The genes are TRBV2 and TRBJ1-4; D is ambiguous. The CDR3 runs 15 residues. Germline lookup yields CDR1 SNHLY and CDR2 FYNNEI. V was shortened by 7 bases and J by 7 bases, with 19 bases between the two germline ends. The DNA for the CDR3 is TGTGCCAGCACTACGAGAGGGTGGGGTGGTGAAAAACTGTTTTTT. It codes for CASTTRGWGGEKLFF.

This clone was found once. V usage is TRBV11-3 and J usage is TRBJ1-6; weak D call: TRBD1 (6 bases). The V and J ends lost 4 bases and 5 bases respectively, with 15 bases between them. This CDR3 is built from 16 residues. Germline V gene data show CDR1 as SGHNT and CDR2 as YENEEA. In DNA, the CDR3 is TGTGCCAGCAGCTCCCGCCGGGACAACCATAATTCACCCCTCCACTTT. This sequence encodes CASSSRRDNHNSPLHF.

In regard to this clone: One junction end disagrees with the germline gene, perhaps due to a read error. The CDR3 DNA reads as TGTGCCAGCGCCGGGACAGGGGCCCCTGAAAGACTGTTTTTT. It yields the protein CASAGTGAPERLFF. J is TRBJ1-4 and V is TRBV5-5; TRBD1 matches 10 bases. The CDR3 runs to 14 residues. The germline gives CDR1 SGHKS, CDR2 YYEKEE (reference sequence).

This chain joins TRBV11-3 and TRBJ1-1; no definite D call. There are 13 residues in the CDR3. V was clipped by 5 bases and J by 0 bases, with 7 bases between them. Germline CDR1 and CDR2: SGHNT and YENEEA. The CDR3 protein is CASSKNMNTEAFF. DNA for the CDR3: TGTGCCAGCAGCAAAAATATGAACACTGAAGCTTTCTTT.

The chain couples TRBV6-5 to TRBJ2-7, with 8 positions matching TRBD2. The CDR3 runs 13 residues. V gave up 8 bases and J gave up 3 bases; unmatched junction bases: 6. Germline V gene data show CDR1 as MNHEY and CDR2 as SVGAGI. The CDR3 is CASSRGGNYEQYF. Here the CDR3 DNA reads TGTGCCAGCTCACGGGGGGGGAACTACGAGCAGTACTTC.

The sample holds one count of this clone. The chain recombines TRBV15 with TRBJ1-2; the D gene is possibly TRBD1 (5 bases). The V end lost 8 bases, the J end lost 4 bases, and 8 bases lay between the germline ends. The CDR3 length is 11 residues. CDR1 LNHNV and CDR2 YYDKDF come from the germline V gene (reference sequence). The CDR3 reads CATGGGYGYTF. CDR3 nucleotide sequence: TGTGCCACCGGGGGGGGCTATGGCTACACCTTC.

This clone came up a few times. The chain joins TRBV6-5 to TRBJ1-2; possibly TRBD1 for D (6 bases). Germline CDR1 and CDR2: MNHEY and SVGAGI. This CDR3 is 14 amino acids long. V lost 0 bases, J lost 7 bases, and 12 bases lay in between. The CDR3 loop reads CASSYSISGVGYTF. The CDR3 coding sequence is TGTGCCAGCAGTTACTCGATCTCAGGGGTTGGCTACACCTTC.

The CDR3 DNA sequence: TGTGCCAGCAGCCAAGAACTAGCGGGAGATACGCAGTATTTT. Amino acid sequence: CASSQELAGDTQYF. V and J are TRBV14 and TRBJ2-3; TRBD2 aligns across 9 bases. From germline, CDR1 is SGHDN and CDR2 FVKESK. The CDR3 contains 14 residues. With V trimmed by 0 bases and J by 5 bases, 0 bases remained unmatched.

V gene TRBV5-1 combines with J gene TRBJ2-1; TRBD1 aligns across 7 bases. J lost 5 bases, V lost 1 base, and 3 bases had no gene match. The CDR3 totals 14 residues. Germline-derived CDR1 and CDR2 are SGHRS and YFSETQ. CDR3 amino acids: CASSLLQGNNEQFF. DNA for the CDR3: TGCGCCAGCAGCTTGCTACAGGGGAACAATGAGCAGTTCTTC.

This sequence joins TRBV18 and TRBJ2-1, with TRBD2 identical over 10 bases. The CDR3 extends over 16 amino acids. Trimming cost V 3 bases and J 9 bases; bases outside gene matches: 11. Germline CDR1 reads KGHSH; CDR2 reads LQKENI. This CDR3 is CASSPPSGGAAGEQFF. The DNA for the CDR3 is TGTGCCAGCTCACCCCCAAGCGGGGGGGCCGCTGGTGAGCAGTTCTTC. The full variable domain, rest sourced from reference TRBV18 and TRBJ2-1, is NAGVMQNPRHLVRRRGQEARLRCSPMKGHSHVYWYRQLPEEGLKFMVYLQKENIIDESGMPKERFSAEFPKEGPSILRIQQVVRGDSAAYFCASSPPSGGAAGEQFFGPGTRLTVL.

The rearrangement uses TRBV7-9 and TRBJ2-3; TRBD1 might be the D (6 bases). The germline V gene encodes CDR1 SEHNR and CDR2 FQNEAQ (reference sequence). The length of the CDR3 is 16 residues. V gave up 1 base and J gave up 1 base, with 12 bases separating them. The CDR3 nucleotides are TGTGCCAGCAGCTTAGTAATGGGGGCCCGCACAGATACGCAGTATTTT. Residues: CASSLVMGARTDTQYF.

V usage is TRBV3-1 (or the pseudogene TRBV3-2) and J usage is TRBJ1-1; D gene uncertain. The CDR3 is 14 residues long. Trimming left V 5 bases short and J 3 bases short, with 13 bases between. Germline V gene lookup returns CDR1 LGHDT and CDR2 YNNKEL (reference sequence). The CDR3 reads CASSKRWEDTEAFF. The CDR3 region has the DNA TGTGCCAGCAGCAAACGGTGGGAGGACACTGAAGCTTTCTTT.

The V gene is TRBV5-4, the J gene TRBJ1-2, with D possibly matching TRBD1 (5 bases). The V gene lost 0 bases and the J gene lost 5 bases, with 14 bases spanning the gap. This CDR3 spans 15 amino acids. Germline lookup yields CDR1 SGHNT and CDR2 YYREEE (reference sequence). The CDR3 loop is CASSLARGFGYGYTF. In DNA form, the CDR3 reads TGTGCCAGCAGCTTGGCCCGGGGGTTTGGGTATGGCTACACCTTC.